This is a list of T cell receptor beta chains from one sample in a study of blood T cell repertoires in COVID-19. Produced via immunoSEQ multiplex PCR; TCRdb's table is partial and in-frame only. The top ten clones hold about 26% of a sample with 40,000 to 55,000 clones, 85% to 90% of them seen once. The sample comprised peripheral blood. All receptors derive from a human donor in a cohort sampled during active COVID-19. CDR3s include the opening cysteine and the closing phenylalanine or tryptophan. Expanded clones get a size class; other rows say once, few or many, or leave the size out.

clone_size v_call cdr3_aa
NA TRBV10-2 CASSFSRGDSNQPQHF
NA TRBV4-3 CASSHREGGGDTQYF
NA TRBV10-1 CASSGLAGTDTQYF
NA TRBV5-4 CASSSGRGGVVHEQYF
NA TRBV6-2/TRBV6-3 CASSSVPGVGSYNEQFF
NA TRBV7-2 CASSRRQGGTDTQYF
NA TRBV27 CASSLLAGEETQYF
NA TRBV20-1 CSASTRRNSNQPQHF
NA TRBV5-6 CASSLGGNEKLFF
NA TRBV7-2 CASSDTGRSGNTIYF
few TRBV19 CASKNRRDSNQPQHF
NA TRBV3-1/TRBV3-2 CASSLATSYNEQFF
NA TRBV9 CASSVDGGSYEQYF
NA TRBV29-1 CSVEDRDRVGYTF
NA TRBV4-3 CASSQEKSNYGYTF
NA TRBV30 CAWKGTSGDHNEQFF
NA TRBV14 CASSRQVSGNTIYF
NA TRBV6-5 CASLAAGTDTQYF
NA TRBV7-7 CASSVTSGGAGKETQYF
NA TRBV19 CASKDRGNQPQHF
NA TRBV6-6 CATRDSLNTGELFF
NA TRBV29-1 CSVDPRGPHGYTF
NA TRBV5-4 CASSLETGDPEAFF
once TRBV3-1/TRBV3-2 CASSQARGGLATNEKLFF
NA TRBV27 CASSHPGARKETQYF
NA TRBV24-1 CATSDTTRSGYTF
NA TRBV24-1 CATSDFAGGVYEQYF
NA TRBV15 CATSRDSRLAGRIDEQYF
NA TRBV14 CASSQRDSLNTEAFF
NA TRBV30 CAWRFGDRGGYTF
few TRBV19 CASSSQGSYGYTF
NA TRBV6-4 CASSDRGGDNEQFF
NA TRBV7-2 CASSLFQGALGTGELFF
NA TRBV29-1 CSVPRTSGGPHTGELFF
NA TRBV11-3 CASSLDGGGNTQYF
NA TRBV3-1/TRBV3-2 CASSQGDRGYEQFF
few TRBV7-9 CASSLGQAPGGNQPQHF
NA TRBV18 CASRLGGGPEVNEQFF
NA TRBV6-2/TRBV6-3 CASSFFPGELFF
NA TRBV6-6 CASSYRPGGENSPLHF
NA TRBV9 CASSVESGGADTQYF
NA TRBV1 CTSRLSGMGGDTQYF
NA TRBV7-3 CASSPGGTGANVLTF
NA TRBV13 CASSLEGSGSEQYF
NA TRBV28 CASRSHLGSSYNEQFF
NA TRBV5-8 CASSRPGLSGNTIYF
NA TRBV7-7 CASSSMGRGIETQYF